These 26 T cell receptor beta chains were all obtained from the same sample, sequenced in a study of T cell repertoires in cytomegalovirus infection. In TCRdb, the reads were re-called with MiXCR into one record per CDR3 protein. The table includes approximately 1,000,000 distinct CDR3 sequences, less than 40% detected once. These receptors have no known antigen. The source material was cultured CD8+ T cells from PBMCs, sampled from culture after CMV antigen stimulation. The receptors here all came from a human donor in good health (CMV status not recorded). Some clones in this sample may be carry-over from other donors' samples.

This chain links TRBV9 with TRBJ1-1; D ambiguous. V was clipped by 3 bases and J by 0 bases, with 6 bases between them. The CDR3 spans 13 residues. Germline CDR1 reads SGDLS; CDR2 reads YYNGEE. CDR3 residues: CASSGWVNTEAFF. CDR3 DNA sequence: TGTGCCAGCAGCGGATGGGTGAACACTGAAGCTTTCTTT. The variable domain in full, completed from reference TRBV9 and TRBJ1-1, reads DSGVTQTPKHLITATGQRVTLRCSPRSGDLSVYWYQQSLDQGLQFLIQYYNGEERAKGNILERFSAQQFPDLHSELNLSSLELGDSALYFCASSGWVNTEAFFGQGTRLTVV.

This clonotype has more than one count but fewer than ten. J is TRBJ1-3 and V is TRBV6-5; no reliable D call. V was pared by 3 bases and J by 0 bases, with 9 bases between. CDR3 length: 15 residues. Per germline, CDR1 MNHEY and CDR2 SVGAGI. The CDR3 is CASSYSSSSGNTIYF. In DNA form, the CDR3 reads TGTGCCAGCAGTTATTCGTCCAGCTCTGGAAACACCATATATTTT.

In this sample, this clonotype turned up a few times. The chain is built from TRBV7-8 and TRBJ2-1; 8 nucleotides agree with TRBD1. V dropped 8 bases and J dropped 6; count of bases not matched to a gene: 9. The length of the CDR3 is 14 residues. CDR1 SGHVS and CDR2 FQNEAQ come from the germline V gene. The CDR3 spells CASLRDRRANEQFF. CDR3 in DNA: TGTGCCAGCTTACGGGACAGGAGGGCCAATGAGCAGTTCTTC.

This chain joins TRBV25-1 and TRBJ1-4; 7 bases fit TRBD1. There are 15 residues in the CDR3. Germline values: CDR1 MGHDK, CDR2 SYGVNS. V was pared by 1 base and J by 8 bases, with 7 bases of the junction left unmatched. This CDR3 reads CASSEFGTASEKLFF. CDR3 coding DNA: TGTGCCAGCAGTGAATTCGGGACAGCGAGCGAAAAACTGTTTTTT.

The chain combines TRBV4-3 with TRBJ2-1; the match to TRBD2 covers 7 bases. V shed 0 bases, J shed 7 bases, and the junction held 6 bases outside the gene matches. The CDR3 is made up of 15 amino acids. CDR1 and CDR2 from the germline V gene are LGHNA and YSLEER. This CDR3 is CASSQDSWGGNEQFF. CDR3 DNA sequence: TGCGCCAGCAGCCAAGATTCATGGGGGGGGAATGAGCAGTTCTTC.

This clonotype came up many times. V gene TRBV7-9 combines with J gene TRBJ2-7, with 8 positions matching TRBD1. The CDR3 length is 15 residues. The J segment lost 3 bases and the V segment lost 4 bases, leaving 8 bases of the junction unmatched. Per the germline V gene, CDR1 is SEHNR and CDR2 is FQNEAQ (reference sequence). The CDR3 DNA reads TGTGCCAGCAGCTCTCTCGCAGGGGGCAGCTACGAGCAGTACGTC. It yields the protein CASSSLAGGSYEQYV.

The chain is built from TRBV12-3 or TRBV12-4 and TRBJ2-2; TRBD1 matches at 10 bases. CDR3 length: 17 amino acids. J gave up 2 bases and V 1 base, and 4 bases lay outside the gene matches. CDR3 residues: CASSLGRTGGNTGELFF. In nucleotides, the CDR3 is TGTGCCAGCAGTTTAGGTCGGACAGGGGGAAACACCGGGGAGCTGTTTTTT.

Only a few counts were recorded for this clonotype. This chain uses TRBV12-3 or TRBV12-4 with TRBJ1-1; D not certain. This CDR3 is 13 amino acids long. V lost 6 bases and J 6 bases, leaving 14 bases between the germline ends. The CDR3 bases are TGTGCCAGCAGACCTGACACCCGCCCTGAAGCTTTCTTT. This sequence encodes CASRPDTRPEAFF.

This clonotype was detected a few times. The chain uses TRBV27 and TRBJ2-7; 9 bases map to TRBD1. The germline V gene encodes CDR1 MNHEY and CDR2 SMNVEV (reference sequence). The CDR3 length is 16 residues. After removal of 2 bases from V and 6 bases from J, the junction contained 11 bases not matched to a gene. CDR3 loop: CASSLLGTGYGGEQYF. CDR3 DNA: TGTGCCAGCAGTTTACTCGGGACAGGGTATGGTGGCGAGCAGTACTTC.

The chain carries TRBV7-2 and TRBJ1-6; D is ambiguous. The germline V gene has CDR1 SGHTA and CDR2 FQGNSA. CDR3 length: 17 residues. V was trimmed by 1 base and J by 1 base, leaving 11 bases between them. Written as DNA, the CDR3 is TGTGCCAGCAGCTTAGAAAGTTGGCAATCCTATAATTCACCCCTCCACTTT. Translating gives CASSLESWQSYNSPLHF.

This clonotype appeared a few times. CDR3 loop: CASSIMAGGPMDEQFF. The CDR3 bases are TGTGCCAGTAGTATCATGGCGGGGGGGCCGATGGATGAGCAGTTCTTC. The V call is TRBV19, the J call TRBJ2-1; 9 bases are a match to TRBD2. This CDR3 comprises 16 residues. Germline assignment: CDR1 LNHDA and CDR2 SQIVND (reference sequence). J was trimmed by 8 bases and V by 3 bases; bases with no gene match: 11.

This clonotype was seen only a few times. The rearrangement joins TRBV7-9 to TRBJ2-3; D uncertain. V lost 5 bases, J lost 6 bases, and 9 bases lay in between. This CDR3 comprises 12 residues. Germline assignment: CDR1 SEHNR and CDR2 FQNEAQ (reference sequence). In DNA, the CDR3 is TGTGCCAGCAGCGAGTTTGGGGATACGCAGTATTTT. Translated, it gives CASSEFGDTQYF.

This chain connects TRBV24-1 to TRBJ1-1; 10 positions match TRBD1. The CDR3 sequence is 13 residues long. After removal of 10 bases from V and 2 bases from J, the junction contained 3 bases not matched to a gene. Looked up from germline, CDR1 is KGHDR and CDR2 is SFDVKD. The CDR3 spells CATRDRGNTEAFF. CDR3 in DNA: TGTGCCACGCGGGACAGGGGTAACACTGAAGCTTTCTTT.

There are many counts of this clonotype. V gene TRBV7-6 combines with J gene TRBJ2-6, with a weak D call TRBD2 (7 bases). This CDR3 comprises 19 residues. Germline lookup yields CDR1 SGHVS and CDR2 FNYEAQ. Deletions cut 0 bases from V and 0 bases from J, with 15 bases between. CDR3 residues: CASSLARGGSPSGANVLTF. DNA of the CDR3: TGTGCCAGCAGCTTAGCAAGGGGGGGCAGTCCCTCTGGGGCCAACGTCCTGACTTTC.

The chain joins TRBV18 to TRBJ2-7; 11 bases agree with TRBD2. V dropped 2 bases and J dropped 5; count of bases not matched to a gene: 8. Germline CDR1 reads KGHSH; CDR2 reads LQKENI. The CDR3 runs to 16 residues. The chain's CDR3 is CASSPRLAGGTDEQYV. CDR3 DNA: TGTGCCAGCTCACCAAGGCTAGCGGGGGGAACCGACGAGCAGTACGTC.

This clonotype was detected only a few times. The rearrangement joins TRBV14 to TRBJ1-2, with 11 bases that match TRBD1. The CDR3 is 18 amino acids. V dropped 0 bases and J dropped 3; count of bases not matched to a gene: 9. Germline lookup yields CDR1 SGHDN and CDR2 FVKESK. Here the CDR3 reads CASSQDHRTGGFDYGYTF. The CDR3 bases are TGTGCCAGCAGCCAAGACCATCGGACAGGGGGCTTCGACTATGGCTACACCTTC.

CDR3 DNA: TGTGCCAGCAGTTACTCTAAAGTAGGCGTTGGAAAAGTTTCCTACGAGCAGTACGTC. Protein product: CASSYSKVGVGKVSYEQYV. This chain connects TRBV6-6 to TRBJ2-7; D ambiguous. The CDR3 is 19 amino acids. Trimming stripped 0 bases from V and 1 base from J, with 22 bases between. Germline V gene lookup returns CDR1 MNHNY and CDR2 SVGAGI (reference sequence).

The rearrangement joins TRBV6-2 or TRBV6-3 to TRBJ2-7; 8 nucleotides line up with TRBD1. Germline CDR1 and CDR2: MNHEY and SVGEGT. The CDR3 totals 16 residues. With V trimmed by 5 bases and J by 2 bases, 11 bases remained unmatched. CDR3 amino acids: CASSGIWDRLAYEQYV. In nucleotides, the CDR3 is TGTGCCAGCAGTGGGATCTGGGACAGGTTGGCCTACGAGCAGTACGTC.

The chain links TRBV7-9 to TRBJ2-3; TRBD2 is a possible D gene (5 bases). The CDR3 extends over 18 amino acids. V was clipped by 5 bases and J by 0 bases, with 21 bases between them. The V gene's germline CDR1 is SEHNR and CDR2 FQNEAQ (reference sequence). The CDR3 here is CASSPKSGIRPSTDTQYF. The CDR3 DNA reads TGTGCCAGCAGCCCAAAAAGCGGAATTAGACCTAGCACAGATACGCAGTATTTT.

This rearrangement joins TRBV10-3 to TRBJ2-1; 7 positions match TRBD1. V dropped 8 bases and J dropped 4; count of bases not matched to a gene: 5. CDR1 and CDR2 from the germline V gene are ENHRY and SYGVKD. The CDR3 spans 13 residues. CDR3 coding DNA: TGTGCCATCGGGGACAGCCCATACAATGAGCAGTTCTTC. Amino acids: CAIGDSPYNEQFF.

On this clonotype itself: Relative to the germline gene, one junction end is altered; a read error may explain this. The CDR3 region is CAILRDTANYGNTF. CDR3 in DNA: TGTGCCATCCTTCGGGACACAGCTAACTATGGCAACACCTTC. The chain joins TRBV10-3 to TRBJ1-2; tentatively, D is TRBD1 (6 bases). Germline V gene data show CDR1 as ENHRY and CDR2 as SYGVKD. The CDR3 covers 14 residues.

The V and J genes are TRBV24-1 and TRBJ2-1; D possibly corresponds to TRBD1 (6 bases). Deletions cut 4 bases from V and 9 bases from J, with 15 bases between. CDR1 is KGHDR and CDR2 is SFDVKD in the germline V gene. The CDR3 loop spans 14 amino acids. CDR3 DNA: TGTGCCACCAGTGAAGGACAGTGGGCTACTGAGCAGTTCTTC. The encoded protein is CATSEGQWATEQFF.

This clonotype was counted a few times. The J gene is TRBJ2-3, the V gene TRBV27, with 10 nucleotides matching TRBD2. Germline lookup yields CDR1 MNHEY and CDR2 SMNVEV (reference sequence). The CDR3 extends over 14 amino acids. J lost 0 bases, V lost 7 bases, and 1 base had no gene match. In DNA form, the CDR3 reads TGTGCCAGCAAGCGGGGGGGAAGCACAGATACGCAGTATTTT. This gives the protein CASKRGGSTDTQYF.

The chain recombines TRBV6-2 or TRBV6-3 with TRBJ1-5; D not certain. Germline CDR1 and CDR2: MNHEY and SVGEGT. Trimming removed 8 bases at V and 0 bases at J, with 14 bases between. This CDR3 has 15 residues. CDR3 coding DNA: TGTGCCAGCGCTACCGGGCACTATAGCAATCAGCCCCAGCATTTT. This gives the protein CASATGHYSNQPQHF.

CDR3 sequence reads: CASSPSLAGNTIYF. The CDR3 DNA sequence: TGTGCCAGCTCTCCCTCTTTAGCTGGAAACACCATATATTTT. J is TRBJ1-3 and V is TRBV28; D gene ambiguous. Germline assignment: CDR1 MDHEN and CDR2 SYDVKM. The CDR3 totals 14 residues. Trimming cost V 8 bases and J 2 bases, with 13 bases left between them.

There are a few counts of this clonotype. This rearrangement joins TRBV27 to TRBJ1-6, with TRBD1 as a possible D gene (5 bases). Trimming stripped 6 bases from V and 6 bases from J, with 9 bases between. The CDR3 has 13 amino acids. Germline CDR1 MNHEY, CDR2 SMNVEV (reference sequence). The CDR3 loop reads CASSEGLNSPLHF. CDR3 sequence (DNA): TGTGCCAGCAGCGAGGGGCTTAATTCACCCCTCCACTTT.